This T cell receptor (beta chain) was obtained from a study of CD8 T cells in Susac syndrome. CDR1 is MNHEY and CDR2 is SMNVEV in the germline V gene (reference sequence). The V gene end was trimmed by 5 bases and the J gene end by 2 bases; junction bases not matched to a gene: 7. This CDR3 has 15 residues. Random hexamers were used to reverse transcribe about 0.5 to 1 ug of RNA. The amplification used immunoSEQ multiplex PCR on TCR beta CDR3; it spanned 54 Vbeta and 13 Jbeta. TCRdb analysed the immunoSEQ multiplex PCR reads with MiXCR anew, one entry per CDR3 protein. The sample lists some 180,000 distinct CDR3 sequences, 75% to 95% occurring once. The TEMRA cells underwent FACS enrichment, while the CD8+ and CD4+ T cells underwent negative isolation.

This TCR was recovered from a human donor with Susac syndrome. The sample was CD4+ T cells from PBMCs. The chain joins TRBV27 to TRBJ2-3; the match to TRBD1 covers 7 bases. CDR3 bases: TGTGCCAGCAGTCTGGGACAGATATACACAGATACGCAGTATTTT. As protein: CASSLGQIYTDTQYF.